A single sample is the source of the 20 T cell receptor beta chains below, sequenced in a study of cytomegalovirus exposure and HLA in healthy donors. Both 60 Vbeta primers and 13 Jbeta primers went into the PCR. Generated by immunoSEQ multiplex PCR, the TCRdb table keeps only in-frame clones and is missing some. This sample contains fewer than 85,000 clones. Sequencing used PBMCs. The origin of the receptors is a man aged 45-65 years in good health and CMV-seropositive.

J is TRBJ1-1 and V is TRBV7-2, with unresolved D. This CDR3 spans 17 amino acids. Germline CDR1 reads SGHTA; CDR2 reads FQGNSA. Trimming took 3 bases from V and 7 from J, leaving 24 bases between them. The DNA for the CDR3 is TGTGCCAGCAGCTTTAGCTCACGTAGGAAACCTTCTTTTGAAGCTTTCTTT. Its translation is CASSFSSRRKPSFEAFF.

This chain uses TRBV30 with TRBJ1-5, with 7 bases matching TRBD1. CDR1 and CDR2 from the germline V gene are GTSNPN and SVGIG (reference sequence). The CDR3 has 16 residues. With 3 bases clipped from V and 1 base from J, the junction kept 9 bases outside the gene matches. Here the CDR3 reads CAWSTQGTVSNQPQHF. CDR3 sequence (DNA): TGTGCCTGGAGCACCCAGGGGACAGTGAGCAATCAGCCCCAGCATTTT.

The CDR3 sequence is CSVDLGGAEAFF. CDR3 sequence (DNA): TGCAGCGTTGATTTGGGGGGGGCGGAAGCTTTCTTT. This sequence joins TRBV29-1 and TRBJ1-1; D may be TRBD1 (6 bases). The CDR3 runs to 12 residues. CDR1 is SQVTM and CDR2 is ANQGSEA in the germline V gene. The ends were cut back, 3 bases at V and 8 bases at J, with 13 bases in the middle.

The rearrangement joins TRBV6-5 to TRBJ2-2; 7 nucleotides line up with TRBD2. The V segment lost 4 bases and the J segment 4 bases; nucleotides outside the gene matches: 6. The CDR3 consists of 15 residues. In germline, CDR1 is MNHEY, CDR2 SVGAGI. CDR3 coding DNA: TGTGCCAGCAGTTCCGGGGGGATCGGCACCGGGGAGCTGTTTTTT. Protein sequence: CASSSGGIGTGELFF.

The CDR3 reads CASTGTWLFSYEQYF. The CDR3 DNA reads TGTGCCAGTACCGGGACATGGCTTTTTTCCTACGAGCAGTACTTC. The chain is built from TRBV6-1 and TRBJ2-7; a possible D gene is TRBD1 (6 bases). V lost 9 bases and J lost 1, with 19 bases in between. The CDR3 totals 15 residues. Germline values: CDR1 MNHNS, CDR2 SASEGT.

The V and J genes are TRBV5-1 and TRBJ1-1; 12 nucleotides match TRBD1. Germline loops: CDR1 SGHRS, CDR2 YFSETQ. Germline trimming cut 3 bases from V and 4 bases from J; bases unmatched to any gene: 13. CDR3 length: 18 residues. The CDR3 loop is CASSWGLGTGGAGTEAFF. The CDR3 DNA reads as TGCGCCAGCAGCTGGGGGCTAGGGACAGGGGGCGCGGGCACTGAAGCTTTCTTT.

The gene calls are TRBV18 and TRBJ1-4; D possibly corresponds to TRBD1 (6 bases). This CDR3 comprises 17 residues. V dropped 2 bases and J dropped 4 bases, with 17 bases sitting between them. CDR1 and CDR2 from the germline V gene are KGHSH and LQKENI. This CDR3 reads CASSPSVLQGFNEKLFF. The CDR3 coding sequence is TGTGCCAGCTCACCATCAGTTCTACAGGGCTTTAATGAAAAACTGTTTTTT.

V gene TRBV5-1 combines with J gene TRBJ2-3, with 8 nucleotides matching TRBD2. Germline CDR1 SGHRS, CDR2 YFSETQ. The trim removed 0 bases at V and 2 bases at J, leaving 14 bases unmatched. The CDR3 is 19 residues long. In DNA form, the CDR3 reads TGCGCCAGCAGCTTGGCCCCGGGCGGTAGCGGGACCTTCACAGATACGCAGTATTTT. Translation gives CASSLAPGGSGTFTDTQYF.

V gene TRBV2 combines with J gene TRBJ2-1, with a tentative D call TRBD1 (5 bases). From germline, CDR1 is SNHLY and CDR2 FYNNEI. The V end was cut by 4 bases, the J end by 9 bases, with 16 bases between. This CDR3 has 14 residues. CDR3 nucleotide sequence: TGTGCCAGCAGTGCCCCGGTGTTGGGGCGTGAGCAGTTCTTC. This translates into CASSAPVLGREQFF.

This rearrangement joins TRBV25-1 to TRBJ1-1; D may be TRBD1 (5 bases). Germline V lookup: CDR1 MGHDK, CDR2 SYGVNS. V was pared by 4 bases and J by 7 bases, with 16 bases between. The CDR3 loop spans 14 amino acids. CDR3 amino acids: CASSAPGGRIEAFF. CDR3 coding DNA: TGTGCCAGCAGTGCCCCTGGGGGGAGGATTGAAGCTTTCTTT.

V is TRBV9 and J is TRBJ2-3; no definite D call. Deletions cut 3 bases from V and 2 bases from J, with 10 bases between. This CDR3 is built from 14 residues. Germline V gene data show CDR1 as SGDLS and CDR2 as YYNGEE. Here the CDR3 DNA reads TGTGCCAGCAGCGCCGACTTGAACACAGATACGCAGTATTTT. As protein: CASSADLNTDTQYF.

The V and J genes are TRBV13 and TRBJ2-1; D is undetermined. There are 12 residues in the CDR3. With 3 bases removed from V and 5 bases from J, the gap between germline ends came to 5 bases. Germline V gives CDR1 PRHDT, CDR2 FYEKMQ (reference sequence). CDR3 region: CASSFQNNEQFF. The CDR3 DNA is TGTGCCAGCAGCTTCCAGAACAATGAGCAGTTCTTC.

The CDR3: CASLSQADRVGETQYF. The CDR3 coding sequence is TGTGCCAGCTTATCCCAAGCGGACAGGGTTGGCGAGACCCAGTACTTC. The chain has TRBV5-8 and TRBJ2-5, with 8 nucleotides matching TRBD1. Germline V gene data show CDR1 as SGHTS and CDR2 as YDEGEE. The CDR3 spans 16 residues. V was clipped by 7 bases and J by 5 bases; unmatched bases: 16.

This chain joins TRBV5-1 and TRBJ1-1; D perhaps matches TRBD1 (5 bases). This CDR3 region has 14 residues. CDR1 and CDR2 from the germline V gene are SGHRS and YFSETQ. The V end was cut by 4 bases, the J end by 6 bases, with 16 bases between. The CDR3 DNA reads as TGCGCCAGCAGCCGAAGTCCGGAGGGGTCTGAAGCTTTCTTT. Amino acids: CASSRSPEGSEAFF.

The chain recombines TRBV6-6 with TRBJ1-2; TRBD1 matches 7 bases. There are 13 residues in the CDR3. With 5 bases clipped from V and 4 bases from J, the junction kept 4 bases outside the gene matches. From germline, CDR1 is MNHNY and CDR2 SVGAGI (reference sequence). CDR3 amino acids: CASSRDRAYGYTF. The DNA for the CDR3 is TGTGCCAGCAGTCGTGACAGGGCCTATGGCTACACCTTC.

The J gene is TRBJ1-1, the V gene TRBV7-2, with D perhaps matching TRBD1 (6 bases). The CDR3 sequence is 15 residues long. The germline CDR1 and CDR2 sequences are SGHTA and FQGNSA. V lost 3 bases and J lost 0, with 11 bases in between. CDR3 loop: CASSFLTGLNTEAFF. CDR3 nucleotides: TGTGCCAGCAGCTTCTTAACAGGGTTGAACACTGAAGCTTTCTTT.

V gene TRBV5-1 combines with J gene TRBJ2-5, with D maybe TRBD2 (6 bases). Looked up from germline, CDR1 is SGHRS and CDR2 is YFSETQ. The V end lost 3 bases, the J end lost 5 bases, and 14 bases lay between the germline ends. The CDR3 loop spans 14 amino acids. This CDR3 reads CASSSLRGGETQYF. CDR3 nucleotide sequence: TGCGCCAGCAGCTCCTTAAGAGGAGGGGAGACCCAGTACTTC.

The CDR3 is CASSRTSNYGYTF. Written as DNA, the CDR3 is TGTGCCAGCAGTCGGACATCTAACTATGGCTACACCTTC. This chain links TRBV6-5 with TRBJ1-2; a possible D gene is TRBD1 (5 bases). The CDR3 is made up of 13 amino acids. V gave up 5 bases and J gave up 0 bases, with 7 bases separating them. Germline V gene lookup returns CDR1 MNHEY and CDR2 SVGAGI.

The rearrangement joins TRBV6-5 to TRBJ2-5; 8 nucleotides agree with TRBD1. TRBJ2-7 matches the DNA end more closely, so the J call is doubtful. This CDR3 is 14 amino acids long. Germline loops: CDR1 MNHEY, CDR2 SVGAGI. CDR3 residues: CATYPGGHSYEQYF. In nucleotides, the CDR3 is TGTGCCACTTACCCAGGGGGCCACTCCTACGAGCAGTACTTC.

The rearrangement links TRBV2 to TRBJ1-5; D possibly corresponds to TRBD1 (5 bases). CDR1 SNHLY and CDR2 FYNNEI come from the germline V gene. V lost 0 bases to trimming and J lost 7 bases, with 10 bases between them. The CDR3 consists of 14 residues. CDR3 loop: CASSEARGTQPQHF. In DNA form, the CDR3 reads TGTGCCAGCAGTGAAGCGCGGGGGACGCAGCCCCAGCATTTT.